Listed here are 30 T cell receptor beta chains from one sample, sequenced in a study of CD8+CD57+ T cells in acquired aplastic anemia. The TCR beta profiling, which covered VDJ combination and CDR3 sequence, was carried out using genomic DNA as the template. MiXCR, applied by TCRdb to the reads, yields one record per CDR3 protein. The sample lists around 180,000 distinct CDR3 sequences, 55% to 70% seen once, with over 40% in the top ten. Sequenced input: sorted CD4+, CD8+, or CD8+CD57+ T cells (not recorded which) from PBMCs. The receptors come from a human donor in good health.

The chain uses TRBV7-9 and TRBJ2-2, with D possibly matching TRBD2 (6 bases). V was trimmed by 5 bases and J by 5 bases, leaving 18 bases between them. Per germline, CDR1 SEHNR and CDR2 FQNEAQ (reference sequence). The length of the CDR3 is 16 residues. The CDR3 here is CASSRTAGTSTGELFF. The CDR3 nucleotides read TGTGCCAGCAGCCGAACCGCCGGGACTTCTACCGGGGAGCTGTTTTTT.

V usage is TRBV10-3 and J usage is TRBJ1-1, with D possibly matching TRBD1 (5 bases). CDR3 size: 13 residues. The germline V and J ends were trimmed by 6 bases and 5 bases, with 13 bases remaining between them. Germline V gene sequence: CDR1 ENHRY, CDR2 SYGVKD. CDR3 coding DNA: TGTGCCATCAGATGGGACTCTGGAACTGAAGCTTTCTTT. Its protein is CAIRWDSGTEAFF.

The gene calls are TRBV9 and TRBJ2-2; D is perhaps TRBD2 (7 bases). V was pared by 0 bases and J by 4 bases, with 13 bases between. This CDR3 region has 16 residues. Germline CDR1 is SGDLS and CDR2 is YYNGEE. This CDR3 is CASSVAGGGGTGELFF. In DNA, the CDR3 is TGTGCCAGCAGCGTAGCGGGGGGAGGGGGCACCGGGGAGCTGTTTTTT.

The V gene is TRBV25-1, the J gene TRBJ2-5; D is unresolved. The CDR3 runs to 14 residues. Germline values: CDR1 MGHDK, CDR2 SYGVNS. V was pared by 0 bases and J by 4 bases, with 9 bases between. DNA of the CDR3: TGTGCCAGCAGTGAATATGACACCCTAGAGACCCAGTACTTC. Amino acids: CASSEYDTLETQYF. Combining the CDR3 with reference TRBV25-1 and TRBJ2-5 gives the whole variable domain EADIYQTPRYLVIGTGKKITLECSQTMGHDKMYWYQQDPGMELHLIHYSYGVNSTEKGDLSSESTVSRIRTEHFPLTLESARPSHTSQYLCASSEYDTLETQYFGPGTRLLVL.

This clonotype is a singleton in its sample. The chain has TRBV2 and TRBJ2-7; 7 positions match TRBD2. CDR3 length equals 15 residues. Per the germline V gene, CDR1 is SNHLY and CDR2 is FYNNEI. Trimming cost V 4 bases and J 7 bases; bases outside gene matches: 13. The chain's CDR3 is CASSGEGTPRVEQYF. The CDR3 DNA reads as TGTGCCAGCAGTGGGGAGGGGACTCCTAGAGTAGAGCAGTACTTC.

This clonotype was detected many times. The CDR3 region is CASGRARDNTGELFF. For the CDR3, the DNA is TGTGCCAGCGGTCGGGCGCGGGATAACACCGGGGAGCTGTTTTTT. The rearrangement links TRBV13 to TRBJ2-2, with a tentative D call TRBD2 (6 bases). The CDR3 has 15 residues. Germline CDR1 and CDR2: PRHDT and FYEKMQ (reference sequence). V lost 8 bases, J lost 2 bases, and 15 bases lay in between.

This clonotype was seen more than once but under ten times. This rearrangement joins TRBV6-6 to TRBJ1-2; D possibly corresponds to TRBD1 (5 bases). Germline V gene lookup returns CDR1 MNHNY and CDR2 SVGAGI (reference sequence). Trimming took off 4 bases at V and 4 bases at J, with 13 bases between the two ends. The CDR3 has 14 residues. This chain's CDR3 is CASSSTGVSYGYTF. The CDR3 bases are TGTGCCAGCAGTTCTACAGGAGTCTCCTATGGCTACACCTTC.

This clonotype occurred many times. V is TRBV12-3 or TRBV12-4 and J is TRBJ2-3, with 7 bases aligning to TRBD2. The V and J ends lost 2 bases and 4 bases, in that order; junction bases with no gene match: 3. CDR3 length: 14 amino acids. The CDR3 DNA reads TGTGCCAGCAGTTTACTAGCGGTTGCAGATACGCAGTATTTT. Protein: CASSLLAVADTQYF.

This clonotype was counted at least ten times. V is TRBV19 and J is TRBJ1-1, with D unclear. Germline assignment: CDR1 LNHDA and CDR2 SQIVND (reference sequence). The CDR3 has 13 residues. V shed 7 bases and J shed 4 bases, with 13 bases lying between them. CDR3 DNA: TGTGCCAGTAATCCCAGTTCAGTCACTGAAGCTTTCTTT. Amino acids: CASNPSSVTEAFF. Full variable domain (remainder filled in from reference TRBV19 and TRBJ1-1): DGGITQSPKYLFRKEGQNVTLSCEQNLNHDAMYWYRQDPGQGLRLIYYSQIVNDFQKGDIAEGYSVSREKKESFPLTVTSAQKNPTAFYLCASNPSSVTEAFFGQGTRLTVV.

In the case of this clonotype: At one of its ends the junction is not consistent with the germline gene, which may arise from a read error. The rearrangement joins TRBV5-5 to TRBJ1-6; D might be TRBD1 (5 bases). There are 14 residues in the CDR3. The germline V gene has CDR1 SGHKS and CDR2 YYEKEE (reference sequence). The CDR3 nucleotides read TGTGCCAGCAGCTTTAAAGTAGGGACTTCATCCCTCCACTTT. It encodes CASSFKVGTSSLHF.

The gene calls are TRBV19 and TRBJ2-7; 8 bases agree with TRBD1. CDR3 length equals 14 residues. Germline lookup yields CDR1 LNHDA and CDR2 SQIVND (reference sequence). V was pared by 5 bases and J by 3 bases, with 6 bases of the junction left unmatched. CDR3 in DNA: TGTGCCAGTAGTGCAGCCGGGACAGGCTACGAGCAGTACTTC. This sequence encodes CASSAAGTGYEQYF.

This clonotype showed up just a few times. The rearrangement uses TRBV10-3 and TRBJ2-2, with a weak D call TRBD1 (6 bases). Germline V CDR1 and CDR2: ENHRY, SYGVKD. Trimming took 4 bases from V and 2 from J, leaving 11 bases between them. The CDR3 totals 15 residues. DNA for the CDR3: TGTGCCATCAGTGTAAGACAGGCAAACACCGGGGAGCTGTTTTTT. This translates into CAISVRQANTGELFF.

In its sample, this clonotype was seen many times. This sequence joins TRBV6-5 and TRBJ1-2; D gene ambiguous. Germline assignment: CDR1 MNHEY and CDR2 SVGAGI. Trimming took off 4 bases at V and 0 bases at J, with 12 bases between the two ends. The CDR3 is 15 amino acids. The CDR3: CASSSERYTNYGYTF. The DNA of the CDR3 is TGTGCCAGCAGTTCCGAAAGATACACTAACTATGGCTACACCTTC.

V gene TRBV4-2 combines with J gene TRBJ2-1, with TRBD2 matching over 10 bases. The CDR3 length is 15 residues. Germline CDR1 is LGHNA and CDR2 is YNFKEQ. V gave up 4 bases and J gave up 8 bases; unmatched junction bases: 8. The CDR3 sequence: CASSPLAGAKDEQFF. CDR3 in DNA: TGTGCCAGCAGCCCTCTAGCGGGGGCGAAAGATGAGCAGTTCTTC.

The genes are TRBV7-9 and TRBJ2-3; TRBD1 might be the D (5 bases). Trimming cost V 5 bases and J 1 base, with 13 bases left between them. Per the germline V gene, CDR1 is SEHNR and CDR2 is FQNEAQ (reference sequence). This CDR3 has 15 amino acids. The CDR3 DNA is TGTGCCAGCAGCGTTTCCAGGGCGGGCACAGATACGCAGTATTTT. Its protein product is CASSVSRAGTDTQYF.

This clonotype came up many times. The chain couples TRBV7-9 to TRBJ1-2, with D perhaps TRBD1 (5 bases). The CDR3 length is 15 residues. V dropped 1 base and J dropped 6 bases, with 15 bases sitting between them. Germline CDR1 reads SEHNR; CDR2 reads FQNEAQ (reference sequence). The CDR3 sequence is CASSLVGGPGHGYTF. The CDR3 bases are TGTGCCAGCAGCTTAGTTGGGGGTCCAGGGCATGGCTACACCTTC.

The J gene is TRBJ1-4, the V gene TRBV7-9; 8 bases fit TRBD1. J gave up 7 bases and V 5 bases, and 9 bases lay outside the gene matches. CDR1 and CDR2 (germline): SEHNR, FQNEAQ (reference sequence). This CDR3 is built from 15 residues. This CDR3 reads CASSPSQGGVEKLFF. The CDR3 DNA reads TGTGCCAGCAGCCCGTCACAGGGGGGGGTTGAAAAACTGTTTTTT.

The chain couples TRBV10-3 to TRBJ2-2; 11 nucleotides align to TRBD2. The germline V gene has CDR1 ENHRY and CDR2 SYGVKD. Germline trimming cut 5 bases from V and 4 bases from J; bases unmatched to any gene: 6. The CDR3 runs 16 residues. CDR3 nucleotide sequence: TGTGCCATCAGTCTCGGTCTAGCGGGGGGCACCGGGGAGCTGTTTTTT. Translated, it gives CAISLGLAGGTGELFF.

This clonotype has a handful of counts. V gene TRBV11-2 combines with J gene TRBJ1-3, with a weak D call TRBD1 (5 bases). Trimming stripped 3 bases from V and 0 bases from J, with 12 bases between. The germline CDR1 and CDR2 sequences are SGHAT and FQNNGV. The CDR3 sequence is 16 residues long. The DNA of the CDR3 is TGTGCCAGCAGCTTTTGGGGGGAAAGCTCTGGAAACACCATATATTTT. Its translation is CASSFWGESSGNTIYF.

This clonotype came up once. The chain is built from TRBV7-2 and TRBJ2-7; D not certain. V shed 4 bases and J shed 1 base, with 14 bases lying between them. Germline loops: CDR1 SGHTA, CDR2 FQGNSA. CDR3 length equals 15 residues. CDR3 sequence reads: CASSWTMGGSYEQYF. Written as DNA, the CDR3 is TGTGCCAGCAGCTGGACCATGGGCGGTTCCTACGAGCAGTACTTC.

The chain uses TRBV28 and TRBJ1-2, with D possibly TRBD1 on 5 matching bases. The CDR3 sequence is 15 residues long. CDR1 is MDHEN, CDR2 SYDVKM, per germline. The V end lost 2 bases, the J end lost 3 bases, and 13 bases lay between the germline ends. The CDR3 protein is CASSLRGMGDYGYTF. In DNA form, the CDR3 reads TGTGCCAGCAGTTTAAGGGGCATGGGTGACTATGGCTACACCTTC.

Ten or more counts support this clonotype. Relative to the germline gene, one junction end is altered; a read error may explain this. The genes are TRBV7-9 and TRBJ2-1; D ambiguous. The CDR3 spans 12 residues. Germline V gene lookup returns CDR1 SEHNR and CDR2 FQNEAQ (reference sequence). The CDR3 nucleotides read TGTGCCAGCAGCCCAGACATTGGTGAGCGGTTCTTC. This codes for CASSPDIGERFF.

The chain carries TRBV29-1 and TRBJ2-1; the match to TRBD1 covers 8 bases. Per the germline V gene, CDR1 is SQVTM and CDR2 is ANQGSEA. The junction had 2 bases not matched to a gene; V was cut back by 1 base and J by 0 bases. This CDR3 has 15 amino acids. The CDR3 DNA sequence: TGCAGCGTTGAAGGGGGACAGGTCTCCTACAATGAGCAGTTCTTC. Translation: CSVEGGQVSYNEQFF.

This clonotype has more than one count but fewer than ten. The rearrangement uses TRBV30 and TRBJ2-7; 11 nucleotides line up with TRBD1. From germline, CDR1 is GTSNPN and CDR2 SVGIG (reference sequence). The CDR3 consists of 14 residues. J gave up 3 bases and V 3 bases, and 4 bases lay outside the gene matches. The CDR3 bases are TGTGCCTGGAGCCTGGGACAGGGGGTCTACGAGCAGTACTTC. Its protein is CAWSLGQGVYEQYF.

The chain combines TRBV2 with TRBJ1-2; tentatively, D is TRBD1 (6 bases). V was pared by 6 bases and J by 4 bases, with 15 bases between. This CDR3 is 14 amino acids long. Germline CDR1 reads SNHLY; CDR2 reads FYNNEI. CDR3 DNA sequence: TGTGCCAGCAGGGAGGACAGTGCTTCCTATGGCTACACCTTC. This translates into CASREDSASYGYTF.

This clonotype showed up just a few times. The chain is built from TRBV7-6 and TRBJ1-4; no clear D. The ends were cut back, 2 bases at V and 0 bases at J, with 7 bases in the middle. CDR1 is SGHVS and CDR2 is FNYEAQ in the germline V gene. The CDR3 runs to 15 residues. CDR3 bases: TGTGCCAGCAGCTTAAACGGTGCAACTAATGAAAAACTGTTTTTT. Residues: CASSLNGATNEKLFF.

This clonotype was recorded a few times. Written as DNA, the CDR3 is TGTGCCAGCAGCGGACTAGCGGGAGCAAACGAGCAGTACTTC. It encodes CASSGLAGANEQYF. The chain combines TRBV7-2 with TRBJ2-7; 13 bases are a match to TRBD2. The V segment lost 5 bases and the J segment 5 bases; nucleotides outside the gene matches: 3. This CDR3 contains 14 residues. Germline CDR1 is SGHTA and CDR2 is FQGNSA.

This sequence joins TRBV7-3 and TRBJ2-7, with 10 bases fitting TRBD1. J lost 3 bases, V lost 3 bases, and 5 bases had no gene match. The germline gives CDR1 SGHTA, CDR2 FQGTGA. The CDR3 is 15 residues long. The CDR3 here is CASSFGTGVNYEQYF. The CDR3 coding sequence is TGTGCCAGCAGCTTCGGGACAGGGGTCAACTACGAGCAGTACTTC.

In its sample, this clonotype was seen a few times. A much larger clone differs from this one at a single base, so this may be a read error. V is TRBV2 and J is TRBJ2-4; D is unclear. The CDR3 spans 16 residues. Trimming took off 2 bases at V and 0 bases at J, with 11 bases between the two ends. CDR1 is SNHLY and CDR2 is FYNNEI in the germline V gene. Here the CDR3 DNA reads TGTGCCAGCAGTGAAAGTTTTTCACTAGCCAAAAACATTCAGTACTTC. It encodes CASSESFSLAKNIQYF. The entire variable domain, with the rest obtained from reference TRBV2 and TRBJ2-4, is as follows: EPEVTQTPSHQVTQMGQEVILRCVPISNHLYFYWYRQILGQKVEFLVSFYNNEISEKSEIFDDQFSVERPDGSNFTLKIRSTKLEDSAMYFCASSESFSLAKNIQYFGAGTRLSVL.

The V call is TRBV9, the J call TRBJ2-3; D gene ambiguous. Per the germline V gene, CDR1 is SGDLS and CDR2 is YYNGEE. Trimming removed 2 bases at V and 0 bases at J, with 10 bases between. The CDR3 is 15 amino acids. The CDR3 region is CASSVAGTSTDTQYF. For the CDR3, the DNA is TGTGCCAGCAGCGTGGCAGGAACTAGCACAGATACGCAGTATTTT.